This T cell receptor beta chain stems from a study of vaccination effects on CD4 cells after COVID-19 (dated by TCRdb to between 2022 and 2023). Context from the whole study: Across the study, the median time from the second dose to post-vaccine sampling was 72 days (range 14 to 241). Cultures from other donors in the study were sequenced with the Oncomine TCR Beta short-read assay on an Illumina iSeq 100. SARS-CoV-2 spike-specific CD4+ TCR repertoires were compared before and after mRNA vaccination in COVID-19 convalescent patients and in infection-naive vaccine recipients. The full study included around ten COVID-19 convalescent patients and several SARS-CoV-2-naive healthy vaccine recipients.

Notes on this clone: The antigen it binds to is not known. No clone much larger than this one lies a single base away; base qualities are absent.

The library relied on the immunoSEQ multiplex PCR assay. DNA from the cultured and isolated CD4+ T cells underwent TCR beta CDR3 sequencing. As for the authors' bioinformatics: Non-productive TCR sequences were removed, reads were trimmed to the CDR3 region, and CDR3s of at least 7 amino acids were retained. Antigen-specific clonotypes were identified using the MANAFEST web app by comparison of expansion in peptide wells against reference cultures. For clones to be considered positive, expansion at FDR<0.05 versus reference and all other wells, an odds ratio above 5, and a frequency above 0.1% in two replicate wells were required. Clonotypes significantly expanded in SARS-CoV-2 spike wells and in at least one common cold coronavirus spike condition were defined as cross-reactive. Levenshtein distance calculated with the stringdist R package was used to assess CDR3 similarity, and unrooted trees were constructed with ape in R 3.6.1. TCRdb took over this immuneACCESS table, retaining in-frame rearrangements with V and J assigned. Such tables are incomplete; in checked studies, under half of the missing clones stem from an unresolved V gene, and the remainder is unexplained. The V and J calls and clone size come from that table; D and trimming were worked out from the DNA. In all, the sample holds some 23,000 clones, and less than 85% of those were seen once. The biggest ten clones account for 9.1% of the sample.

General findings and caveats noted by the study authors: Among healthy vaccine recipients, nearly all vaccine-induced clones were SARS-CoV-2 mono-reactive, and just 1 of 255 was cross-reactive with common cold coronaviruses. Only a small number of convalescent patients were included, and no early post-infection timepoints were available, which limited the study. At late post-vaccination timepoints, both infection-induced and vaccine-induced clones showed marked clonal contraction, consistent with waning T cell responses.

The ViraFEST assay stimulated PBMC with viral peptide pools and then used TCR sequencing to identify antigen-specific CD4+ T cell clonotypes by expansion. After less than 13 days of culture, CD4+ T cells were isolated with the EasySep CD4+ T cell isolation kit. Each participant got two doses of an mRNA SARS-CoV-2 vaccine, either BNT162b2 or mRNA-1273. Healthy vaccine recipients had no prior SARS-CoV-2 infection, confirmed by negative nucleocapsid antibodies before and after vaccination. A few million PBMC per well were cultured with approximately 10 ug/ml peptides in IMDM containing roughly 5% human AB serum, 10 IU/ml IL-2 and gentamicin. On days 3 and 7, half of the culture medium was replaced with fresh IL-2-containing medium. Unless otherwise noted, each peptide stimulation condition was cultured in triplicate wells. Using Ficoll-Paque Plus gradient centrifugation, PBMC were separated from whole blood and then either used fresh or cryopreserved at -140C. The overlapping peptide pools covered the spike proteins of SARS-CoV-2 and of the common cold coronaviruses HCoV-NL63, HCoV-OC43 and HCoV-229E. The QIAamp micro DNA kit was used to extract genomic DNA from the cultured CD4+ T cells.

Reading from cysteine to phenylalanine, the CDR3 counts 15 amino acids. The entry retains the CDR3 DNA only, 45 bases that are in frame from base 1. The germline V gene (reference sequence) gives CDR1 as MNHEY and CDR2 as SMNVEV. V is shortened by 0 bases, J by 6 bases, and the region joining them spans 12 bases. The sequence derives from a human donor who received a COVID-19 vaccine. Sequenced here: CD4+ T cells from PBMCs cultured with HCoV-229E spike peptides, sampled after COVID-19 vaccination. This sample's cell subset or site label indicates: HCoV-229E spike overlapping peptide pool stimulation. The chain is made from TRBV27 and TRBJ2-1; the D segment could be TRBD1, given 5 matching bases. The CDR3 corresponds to CASSLSQGRPNEQFF. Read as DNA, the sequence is TGTGCCAGCAGTTTATCCCAGGGCAGGCCCAATGAGCAGTTCTTC.